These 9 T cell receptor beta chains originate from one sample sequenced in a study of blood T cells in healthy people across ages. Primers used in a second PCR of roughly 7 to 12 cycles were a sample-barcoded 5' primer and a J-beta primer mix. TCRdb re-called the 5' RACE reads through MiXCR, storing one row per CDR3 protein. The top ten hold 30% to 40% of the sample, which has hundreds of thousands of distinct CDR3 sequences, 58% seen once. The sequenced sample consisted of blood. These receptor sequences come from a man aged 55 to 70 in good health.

The CDR3 spells CSVDGSQETQYF. CDR3 nucleotides: TGCAGCGTTGATGGCAGCCAAGAGACCCAGTACTTC. This rearrangement joins TRBV29-1 to TRBJ2-5; no clear D gene. The CDR3 spans 12 residues. The germline CDR1 and CDR2 sequences are SQVTM and ANQGSEA. V was clipped by 3 bases and J by 1 base, with 6 bases between them.

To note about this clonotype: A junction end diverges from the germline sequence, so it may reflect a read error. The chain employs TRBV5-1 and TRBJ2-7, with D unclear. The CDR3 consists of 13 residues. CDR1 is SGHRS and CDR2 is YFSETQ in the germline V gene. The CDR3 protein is CTSSYSGSYEQYF. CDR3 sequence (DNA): TGCACCAGCAGCTACTCCGGCTCCTACGAGCAGTACTTC.

The CDR3 reads CASSVNQAQETQYF. For the CDR3, the DNA is TGTGCCAGCAGCGTAAATCAGGCCCAAGAGACCCAGTACTTC. The chain combines TRBV7-9 with TRBJ2-5, with no clear D. Germline V lookup: CDR1 SEHNR, CDR2 FQNEAQ (reference sequence). Between the trimmed V and J ends, which lost 5 bases and 1 base, there was a span of 11 bases. CDR3 size: 14 residues.

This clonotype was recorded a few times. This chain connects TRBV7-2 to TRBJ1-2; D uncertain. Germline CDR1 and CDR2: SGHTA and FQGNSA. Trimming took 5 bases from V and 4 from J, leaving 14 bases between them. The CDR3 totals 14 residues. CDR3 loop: CASSPGGLFYGYTF. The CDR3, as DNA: TGTGCCAGCAGCCCAGGAGGTCTCTTCTATGGCTACACCTTC.

The CDR3 sequence is CRTQGSPNTEAFF. The CDR3 DNA sequence: TGCAGGACCCAGGGGTCACCTAACACTGAAGCTTTCTTT. The rearrangement joins TRBV20-1 to TRBJ1-1; TRBD1 might be the D (6 bases). The CDR3 spans 13 residues. The germline V gene has CDR1 DFQATT and CDR2 SNEGSKA (reference sequence).

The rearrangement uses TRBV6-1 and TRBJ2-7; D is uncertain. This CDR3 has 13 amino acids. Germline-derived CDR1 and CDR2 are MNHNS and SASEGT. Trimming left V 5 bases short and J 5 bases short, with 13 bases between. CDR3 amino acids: CASSSPRADEQYF. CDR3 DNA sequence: TGTGCCAGCAGTAGTCCTAGAGCCGACGAGCAGTACTTC.

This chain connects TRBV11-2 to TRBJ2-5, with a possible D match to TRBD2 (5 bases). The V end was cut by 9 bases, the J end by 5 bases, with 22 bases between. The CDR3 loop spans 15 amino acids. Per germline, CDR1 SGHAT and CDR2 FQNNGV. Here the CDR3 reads CASSLPGGRSETQYF. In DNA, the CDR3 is TGTGCCAGTAGCCTCCCTGGAGGCAGGTCGGAGACCCAGTACTTC.

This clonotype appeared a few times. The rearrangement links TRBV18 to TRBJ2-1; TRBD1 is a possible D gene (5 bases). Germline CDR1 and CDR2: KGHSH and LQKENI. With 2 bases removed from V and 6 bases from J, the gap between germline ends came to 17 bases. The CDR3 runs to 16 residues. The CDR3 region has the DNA TGTGCCAGCTCACCAGGCAGGGCGTGGGTGGCCAATGAGCAGTTCTTC. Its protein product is CASSPGRAWVANEQFF.

For the CDR3, the DNA is TGTGCCAGCTCACCCACTAGCGGGGTCGGAGCTAGCACAGATACGCAGTATTTT. It translates to CASSPTSGVGASTDTQYF. V usage is TRBV18 and J usage is TRBJ2-3, with 10 bases lining up with TRBD2. The length of the CDR3 is 18 residues. The germline CDR1 and CDR2 sequences are KGHSH and LQKENI. After removal of 3 bases from V and 0 bases from J, the junction contained 9 bases not matched to a gene.